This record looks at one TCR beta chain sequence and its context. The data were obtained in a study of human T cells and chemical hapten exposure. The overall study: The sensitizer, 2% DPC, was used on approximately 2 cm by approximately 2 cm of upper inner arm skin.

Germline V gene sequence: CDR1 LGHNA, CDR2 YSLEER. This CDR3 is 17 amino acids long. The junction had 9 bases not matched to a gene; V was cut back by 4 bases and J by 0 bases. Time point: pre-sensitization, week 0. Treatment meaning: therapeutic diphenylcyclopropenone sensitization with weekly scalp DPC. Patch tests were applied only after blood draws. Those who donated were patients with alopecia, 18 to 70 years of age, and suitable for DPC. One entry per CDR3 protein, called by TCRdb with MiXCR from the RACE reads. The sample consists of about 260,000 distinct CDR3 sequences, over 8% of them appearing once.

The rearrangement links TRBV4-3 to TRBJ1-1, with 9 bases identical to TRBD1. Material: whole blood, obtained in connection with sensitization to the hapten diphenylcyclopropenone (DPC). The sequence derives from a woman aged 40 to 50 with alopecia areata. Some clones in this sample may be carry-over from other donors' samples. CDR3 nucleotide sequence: TGCGCCAGCAGCCGGGGACCGGGACAGGGTATGAACACTGAAGCTTTCTTT. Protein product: CASSRGPGQGMNTEAFF.